These 20 T cell receptor beta chains were all obtained from the same sample, sequenced in a study. TCRdb's table, derived via immunoSEQ multiplex PCR, lists solely in-frame clones and lacks some. The sample records some 70,000 clones, about 94% being singletons. Sequencing input: PBMCs. These receptors were taken from a man in his forties with rheumatoid arthritis.

This rearrangement joins TRBV2 to TRBJ1-1, with D possibly matching TRBD1 (6 bases). CDR3 length: 14 amino acids. The germline CDR1 and CDR2 sequences are SNHLY and FYNNEI. Trimming left V 2 bases short and J 3 bases short, with 10 bases between. The CDR3 DNA reads TGTGCCAGCAGTGAACAGGGGCCGGACACTGAAGCTTTCTTT. Its protein product is CASSEQGPDTEAFF.

The rearrangement joins TRBV19 to TRBJ1-1; a possible D gene is TRBD1 (5 bases). V lost 5 bases and J lost 1, with 11 bases in between. Germline V lookup: CDR1 LNHDA, CDR2 SQIVND (reference sequence). CDR3 size: 14 residues. In DNA, the CDR3 is TGTGCCAGTAGTCTGCGGGGACCGAACACTGAAGCTTTCTTT. The encoded protein is CASSLRGPNTEAFF. Combining the CDR3 with reference TRBV19 and TRBJ1-1 gives the whole variable domain DGGITQSPKYLFRKEGQNVTLSCEQNLNHDAMYWYRQDPGQGLRLIYYSQIVNDFQKGDIAEGYSVSREKKESFPLTVTSAQKNPTAFYLCASSLRGPNTEAFFGQGTRLTVV.

This clone appeared a single time. This rearrangement joins TRBV19 to TRBJ2-7; 7 nucleotides agree with TRBD1. The CDR3 covers 14 residues. The ends lost 1 base at V and 1 base at J; junction bases unmatched: 1. Per germline, CDR1 LNHDA and CDR2 SQIVND (reference sequence). The CDR3 sequence is CASSIAQGSYEQYF. CDR3 nucleotides: TGTGCCAGTAGTATAGCACAGGGGTCCTACGAGCAGTACTTC.

The chain combines TRBV14 with TRBJ1-3; D is undetermined. CDR3 length: 12 amino acids. The germline V gene has CDR1 SGHDN and CDR2 FVKESK. Trimming removed 1 base from V and 2 bases from J, with 0 bases in between. CDR3: CASSQAGNTIYF. The DNA for the CDR3 is TGTGCCAGCAGCCAAGCTGGAAACACCATATATTTT.

In this sample, this clone turned up once. The CDR3 bases are TGTGCCAGCAGTGAAGCGGCTGTAGAGCAGTTCTTC. As protein: CASSEAAVEQFF. The genes are TRBV6-1 and TRBJ2-1; D remains ambiguous. Germline V lookup: CDR1 MNHNS, CDR2 SASEGT. Trimming left V 0 bases short and J 10 bases short, with 7 bases between. The CDR3 is 12 amino acids.

The V gene is TRBV6-5, the J gene TRBJ1-1, with D uncertain. Between the trimmed V and J ends, which lost 1 base and 6 bases, there was a span of 9 bases. This CDR3 is built from 13 residues. Per germline, CDR1 MNHEY and CDR2 SVGAGI. The CDR3 loop is CASSYLGSPEAFF. For the CDR3, the DNA is TGTGCCAGCAGTTACTTGGGCAGTCCTGAAGCTTTCTTT.

The V and J genes are TRBV28 and TRBJ1-5, with 9 bases fitting TRBD1. Looked up from germline, CDR1 is MDHEN and CDR2 is SYDVKM. The V gene end was trimmed by 5 bases and the J gene end by 6 bases; junction bases not matched to a gene: 5. This CDR3 contains 14 residues. The DNA of the CDR3 is TGTGCCAGCAGTCCGGGACAGGGACGTCAGCCCCAGCATTTT. This codes for CASSPGQGRQPQHF.

The V and J genes are TRBV6-5 and TRBJ1-2; D not certain. Germline V gene lookup returns CDR1 MNHEY and CDR2 SVGAGI. V was pared by 7 bases and J by 6 bases, with 15 bases between. This CDR3 is 13 amino acids long. The CDR3 region has the DNA TGTGCCAGCAAGATGCGGACCGGGCATGGCTACACCTTC. It yields the protein CASKMRTGHGYTF.

The chain combines TRBV27 with TRBJ2-1; 8 nucleotides line up with TRBD1. Germline V CDR1 and CDR2: MNHEY, SMNVEV (reference sequence). The CDR3 covers 15 residues. The junction had 6 bases not matched to a gene; V was cut back by 4 bases and J by 4 bases. Here the CDR3 reads CASSSGQGEYNEQFF. The CDR3 DNA sequence: TGTGCCAGCAGTTCCGGACAGGGCGAGTACAATGAGCAGTTCTTC.

This clone was counted a single time. This chain connects TRBV28 to TRBJ2-7; D is perhaps TRBD1 (6 bases). Germline V gene lookup returns CDR1 MDHEN and CDR2 SYDVKM. The CDR3 runs to 17 residues. V was trimmed by 5 bases and J by 1 base, leaving 21 bases between them. This chain's CDR3 is CASSTLGVGAISYEQYF. CDR3 DNA sequence: TGTGCCAGCAGTACATTAGGCGTGGGGGCGATATCCTACGAGCAGTACTTC.

The V gene is TRBV7-8, the J gene TRBJ2-7; the match to TRBD1 covers 9 bases. CDR1 and CDR2 (germline): SGHVS, FQNEAQ. The CDR3 is 15 amino acids. V dropped 5 bases and J dropped 0; count of bases not matched to a gene: 5. The chain's CDR3 is CASSAGTGFSYEQYF. The CDR3 region has the DNA TGTGCCAGCAGCGCCGGGACAGGGTTCTCCTACGAGCAGTACTTC. Complete variable domain (other parts from reference TRBV7-8 and TRBJ2-7): GAGVSQSPRYKVAKRGQDVALRCDPISGHVSLFWYQQALGQGPEFLTYFQNEAQLDKSGLPSDRFFAERPEGSVSTLKIQRTQQEDSAVYLCASSAGTGFSYEQYFGPGTRLTVT.

The V call is TRBV11-2, the J call TRBJ1-6; 9 bases are shared with TRBD1. CDR3 length: 14 residues. Germline V gene lookup returns CDR1 SGHAT and CDR2 FQNNGV. V shed 5 bases and J 7 bases; nucleotides not matched to a gene: 3. The CDR3 region has the DNA TGTGCCAGCAGCGCGGACAGGGGAAATTCACCCCTCCACTTT. This translates into CASSADRGNSPLHF. Complete variable domain (other parts from reference TRBV11-2 and TRBJ1-6): EAGVAQSPRYKIIEKRQSVAFWCNPISGHATLYWYQQILGQGPKLLIQFQNNGVVDDSQLPKDRFSAERLKGVDSTLKIQPAKLEDSAVYLCASSADRGNSPLHFGNGTRLTVT.

The chain is built from TRBV5-1 and TRBJ2-1; the match to TRBD2 covers 13 bases. With V trimmed by 3 bases and J by 9 bases, 9 bases remained unmatched. This CDR3 is built from 16 residues. Germline V lookup: CDR1 SGHRS, CDR2 YFSETQ. CDR3 region: CASSYSLLAGGAEQFF. The CDR3 nucleotides read TGCGCCAGCAGCTACTCGTTACTAGCGGGAGGGGCTGAGCAGTTCTTC.

The chain has TRBV15 and TRBJ1-6, with D tentatively TRBD1 (5 bases). CDR1 is LNHNV and CDR2 is YYDKDF in the germline V gene (reference sequence). The CDR3 runs to 20 residues. V lost 1 base to trimming and J lost 0 bases, with 19 bases between them. CDR3 DNA sequence: TGTGCCACCAGCAGAGTGCGGGGCCGGGACGGAAGCTCCTATAATTCACCCCTCCACTTT. Residues: CATSRVRGRDGSSYNSPLHF.

The table lists this clone with a count of one. The J gene is TRBJ1-6, the V gene TRBV30; D unclear. This CDR3 is built from 12 residues. Germline CDR1 is GTSNPN and CDR2 is SVGIG (reference sequence). V lost 2 bases and J 9 bases, leaving 8 bases between the germline ends. The CDR3 protein is CAWSQTSSPLHF. Written as DNA, the CDR3 is TGTGCCTGGAGTCAGACTAGTTCACCCCTCCACTTT.

This chain's CDR3 is CASSQVNLLVTDTQYF. DNA of the CDR3: TGCGCCAGCAGCCAAGTTAACCTCCTGGTAACAGATACGCAGTATTTT. This chain links TRBV4-1 with TRBJ2-3; D uncertain. V was clipped by 1 base and J by 3 bases, with 14 bases between them. Germline CDR1 is MGHRA and CDR2 is YSYEKL. The CDR3 runs 16 residues.

The CDR3 sequence: CASSVGRALYSGNTIYF. Here the CDR3 DNA reads TGTGCCAGCAGCGTAGGTCGGGCTTTGTACTCTGGAAACACCATATATTTT. The chain has TRBV9 and TRBJ1-3; D call uncertain. The CDR3 has 17 amino acids. V lost 0 bases to trimming and J lost 0 bases, with 13 bases between them. Germline V gene data show CDR1 as SGDLS and CDR2 as YYNGEE. Filled out from reference TRBV9 and TRBJ1-3, the complete variable domain reads DSGVTQTPKHLITATGQRVTLRCSPRSGDLSVYWYQQSLDQGLQFLIQYYNGEERAKGNILERFSAQQFPDLHSELNLSSLELGDSALYFCASSVGRALYSGNTIYFGEGSWLTVV.

The gene calls are TRBV7-3 and TRBJ2-2; D gene ambiguous. CDR1 and CDR2 from the germline V gene are SGHTA and FQGTGA. This CDR3 is 16 amino acids long. The V gene lost 8 bases and the J gene lost 0 bases, with 16 bases spanning the gap. CDR3: CASRKGPFANTGELFF. The CDR3 nucleotides are TGTGCCAGCCGAAAAGGACCTTTCGCGAACACCGGGGAGCTGTTTTTT. The full variable domain, its missing parts supplied by reference TRBV7-3 and TRBJ2-2, is GAGVSQTPSNKVTEKGKYVELRCDPISGHTALYWYRQSLGQGPEFLIYFQGTGAADDSGLPNDRFFAVRPEGSVSTLKIQRTERGDSAVYLCASRKGPFANTGELFFGEGSRLTVL.

The V and J genes are TRBV29-1 and TRBJ1-6; tentatively, D is TRBD1 (5 bases). CDR1 is SQVTM and CDR2 is ANQGSEA in the germline V gene. Trimming took off 4 bases at V and 7 bases at J, with 11 bases between the two ends. This CDR3 comprises 13 residues. CDR3 sequence reads: CSVGQGANSPLHF. The CDR3 DNA reads as TGCAGCGTTGGGCAGGGCGCGAATTCACCCCTCCACTTT. Combining the CDR3 with reference TRBV29-1 and TRBJ1-6 gives the whole variable domain SAVISQKPSRDICQRGTSLTIQCQVDSQVTMMFWYRQQPGQSLTLIATANQGSEATYESGFVIDKFPISRPNLTFSTLTVSNMSPEDSSIYLCSVGQGANSPLHFGNGTRLTVT.

The rearrangement joins TRBV10-3 to TRBJ2-6; a possible D gene is TRBD2 (6 bases). Germline CDR1 ENHRY, CDR2 SYGVKD. Trimming cost V 7 bases and J 0 bases, with 10 bases left between them. This CDR3 has 15 residues. The CDR3 DNA follows: TGTGCCATCACTGGGGGGACCTCTGGGGCCAACGTCCTGACTTTC. This codes for CAITGGTSGANVLTF.